The 14 T cell receptor beta chains reported below all come from one sample, sequenced in a study of cytomegalovirus exposure and HLA in healthy donors. The PCR contained 60 Vbeta and 13 Jbeta primers. Assay used: immunoSEQ multiplex PCR; TCRdb lists only in-frame clones, some missing. The table lists about 80,000 clones, 79% of them singletons, with roughly 22% in the top ten. Input material: PBMCs. These TCRs come from a woman aged 35 to 49 in good health and CMV-seropositive.

The chain links TRBV7-9 to TRBJ2-5, with D tentatively TRBD1 (6 bases). V was pared by 1 base and J by 3 bases, with 12 bases between. The CDR3 loop spans 15 amino acids. Germline CDR1 and CDR2: SEHNR and FQNEAQ (reference sequence). CDR3 sequence: CASSLGPDSKETQYF. CDR3 DNA: TGTGCCAGCAGCTTAGGACCGGACAGTAAAGAGACCCAGTACTTC.

The rearrangement links TRBV30 to TRBJ2-3; TRBD1 might be the D (6 bases). CDR1 is GTSNPN, CDR2 SVGIG, per germline (reference sequence). The CDR3 runs 14 residues. Trimming stripped 5 bases from V and 0 bases from J, with 12 bases between. The CDR3 nucleotides are TGTGCCTGGCGTTGGGGGCCTAGCACAGATACGCAGTATTTT. It specifies CAWRWGPSTDTQYF.

The chain has TRBV19 and TRBJ2-1; TRBD1 agrees at 9 bases. The length of the CDR3 is 16 residues. V lost 3 bases, J lost 6 bases, and 9 bases stayed unmatched. CDR1 is LNHDA and CDR2 is SQIVND in the germline V gene (reference sequence). The CDR3 DNA is TGTGCCAGTAGTATGTGGCTGGGACAGGGTGTCAATGAGCAGTTCTTC. Amino acids: CASSMWLGQGVNEQFF.

This chain connects TRBV19 to TRBJ2-1, with 7 bases lining up with TRBD2. V was clipped by 8 bases and J by 5 bases; unmatched bases: 9. The CDR3 is made up of 14 amino acids. CDR1 and CDR2 from the germline V gene are LNHDA and SQIVND (reference sequence). The CDR3 region has the DNA TGTGCCAGTCGGCGGGAGTTGGTAGACAATGAGCAGTTCTTC. This translates into CASRRELVDNEQFF. Looking up the rest from reference TRBV19 and TRBJ2-1 gives the full variable domain: DGGITQSPKYLFRKEGQNVTLSCEQNLNHDAMYWYRQDPGQGLRLIYYSQIVNDFQKGDIAEGYSVSREKKESFPLTVTSAQKNPTAFYLCASRRELVDNEQFFGPGTRLTVL.

This chain connects TRBV7-6 to TRBJ1-4; TRBD1 matches 7 bases. The germline V gene has CDR1 SGHVS and CDR2 FNYEAQ. This CDR3 spans 16 amino acids. V lost 1 base to trimming and J lost 8 bases; unmatched junction nucleotides: 10. The CDR3 DNA reads as TGTGCCAGCAGCTTAGGATTGGGGGACAGCGGCGAAAAACTGTTTTTT. Translating it yields CASSLGLGDSGEKLFF. Complete variable domain (other parts from reference TRBV7-6 and TRBJ1-4): GAGVSQSPRYKVTKRGQDVALRCDPISGHVSLYWYRQALGQGPEFLTYFNYEAQQDKSGLPNDRFSAERPEGSISTLTIQRTEQRDSAMYRCASSLGLGDSGEKLFFGSGTQLSVL.

This rearrangement joins TRBV6-5 to TRBJ2-1; weak D call: TRBD2 (7 bases). The CDR3 totals 13 residues. Germline V gene data show CDR1 as MNHEY and CDR2 as SVGAGI. The ends were cut back, 5 bases at V and 8 bases at J, with 13 bases in the middle. CDR3 amino acids: CASSPLGGDEQFF. CDR3 bases: TGTGCCAGCAGTCCCCTAGGGGGGGATGAGCAGTTCTTC.

V gene TRBV5-4 combines with J gene TRBJ2-1; 7 bases are shared with TRBD2. The CDR3 covers 14 residues. Germline CDR1 reads SGHNT; CDR2 reads YYREEE (reference sequence). After removal of 2 bases from V and 9 bases from J, the junction contained 8 bases not matched to a gene. The CDR3 DNA sequence: TGTGCCAGCAGCTTAGTAGCGGGCGAGTTTGAGCAGTTCTTC. Its translation: CASSLVAGEFEQFF.

In its sample, this clone was seen once. The J gene is TRBJ2-7, the V gene TRBV30, with a tentative D call TRBD2 (5 bases). The germline V and J ends were trimmed by 5 bases and 0 bases, with 14 bases remaining between them. CDR3 length equals 14 residues. Per the germline V gene, CDR1 is GTSNPN and CDR2 is SVGIG (reference sequence). The CDR3 DNA reads TGTGCCTGGGGACCGGGGTTAAGCTCCTACGAGCAGTACTTC. It translates to CAWGPGLSSYEQYF.

V is TRBV6-1 and J is TRBJ2-1; TRBD2 matches at 11 bases. Germline V lookup: CDR1 MNHNS, CDR2 SASEGT. Trimming removed 2 bases from V and 4 bases from J; junction bases left unmatched: 1. This CDR3 region has 15 residues. The CDR3 reads CASSELAGGYNEQFF. The CDR3 DNA follows: TGTGCCAGCAGTGAACTAGCGGGAGGTTACAATGAGCAGTTCTTC.

The chain has TRBV6-1 and TRBJ2-7; D might be TRBD1 (6 bases). The CDR3 has 12 amino acids. V was trimmed by 6 bases and J by 6 bases, leaving 12 bases between them. Germline CDR1 is MNHNS and CDR2 is SASEGT. CDR3 DNA: TGTGCCAGCAGAACAGGGTTGGGCGAGCAGTACTTC. Translated, it gives CASRTGLGEQYF.

V and J are TRBV6-1 and TRBJ2-1, with 12 bases aligning to TRBD2. The V segment lost 4 bases and the J segment 3 bases; nucleotides outside the gene matches: 4. Germline V gene lookup returns CDR1 MNHNS and CDR2 SASEGT. The CDR3 loop spans 16 amino acids. For the CDR3, the DNA is TGTGCCAGCAGTGGGACTAGCGGGGCTTACTACAATGAGCAGTTCTTC. Translation gives CASSGTSGAYYNEQFF.

The chain couples TRBV15 to TRBJ2-3, with 12 bases identical to TRBD1. In germline, CDR1 is LNHNV, CDR2 YYDKDF (reference sequence). The CDR3 has 19 amino acids. Trimming removed 0 bases from V and 3 bases from J; junction bases left unmatched: 10. The CDR3 is CATSRDPTGTGGATDTQYF. CDR3 DNA: TGTGCCACCAGCAGAGATCCCACCGGGACAGGGGGCGCAACAGATACGCAGTATTTT.

This chain joins TRBV19 and TRBJ2-4, with 7 bases fitting TRBD1. The V segment lost 7 bases and the J segment 7 bases; nucleotides outside the gene matches: 19. The CDR3 length is 17 residues. Looked up from germline, CDR1 is LNHDA and CDR2 is SQIVND (reference sequence). The CDR3 DNA reads as TGTGCCAGTACTACAACCCCGGGACAGAGGGGTCGGAACATTCAGTACTTC. This gives the protein CASTTTPGQRGRNIQYF.

The chain is built from TRBV30 and TRBJ2-5; TRBD2 matches 7 bases. Per the germline V gene, CDR1 is GTSNPN and CDR2 is SVGIG (reference sequence). V gave up 8 bases and J gave up 4 bases; unmatched junction bases: 1. The CDR3 totals 10 residues. In nucleotides, the CDR3 is TGTGCCGGGGGGGGAGAGACCCAGTACTTC. Translating gives CAGGGETQYF.